What follows is one T cell receptor beta chain and its context. The data originate from a study of control samples from healthy donors and cancer patients. Germline V gene data show CDR1 as LNHDA and CDR2 as SQIVND (reference sequence). The CDR3 covers 16 residues. V lost 3 bases, J lost 8 bases, and 6 bases stayed unmatched. Here immunoSEQ multiplex PCR was the method, and the copy in TCRdb shows in-frame clones only, minus some. The sample consists of around 120,000 clones, 80% to 90% of them appearing once. Material: blood. The chain has TRBV19 and TRBJ2-1, with 14 bases lining up with TRBD2. The TCR originated in a man aged 55 to 69 in good health. DNA of the CDR3: TGTGCCAGTAGTATCTTCGGGACTAGCGGGGGTGATGAGCAGTTCTTC. Its translation: CASSIFGTSGGDEQFF.